This T cell receptor (beta chain) was found in a study of T-cell memory formation after mild COVID-19. Each CDR3 protein is one row after TCRdb ran MiXCR on the 5' RACE reads. Among around 300,000 distinct CDR3 sequences listed, roughly 15% were seen once. Germline loops: CDR1 SGDLS, CDR2 YYNGEE. This CDR3 has 13 residues. V gave up 4 bases and J gave up 8 bases, with 13 bases separating them. This clonotype was picked up a small number of times. This clonotype originated in a man between 18 and 35 years old who had mild COVID-19 (a few samples of this study predate the infection). Cell type and time point are not known. Sequencing was done on a sample of PBMCs or a T cell subset sorted from them (not recorded which). The chain carries TRBV9 and TRBJ2-1, with no clear D. This chain's CDR3 is CASSPPGEDEQFF. CDR3 DNA sequence: TGTGCCAGCAGCCCCCCGGGTGAGGATGAGCAGTTCTTC.